Below, 25 T cell receptor beta chains from the same sample are listed, as sequenced in a study of PD-L1 blockade in urothelial cancer. Time point given: peripheral blood 6 weeks after treatment start. Produced via immunoSEQ multiplex PCR; TCRdb's table is partial and in-frame only. The repertoire holds 35,000 to 45,000 clones, around 90% seen once, with approximately 7.5% in the top ten. The material was PBMCs, obtained around atezolizumab (anti-PD-L1) treatment. These receptors originate from a man between 65 and 85 years old with urothelial cancer.

CDR3 sequence (DNA): TGTGCCAGCAGCCCCCCCGGGATGGGCAATGAGCAGTTCTTC. Protein sequence: CASSPPGMGNEQFF. The V and J genes are TRBV7-9 and TRBJ2-1, with D maybe TRBD2 (5 bases). The CDR3 covers 14 residues. In germline, CDR1 is SEHNR, CDR2 FQNEAQ (reference sequence). The V gene lost 5 bases and the J gene lost 6 bases, with 14 bases spanning the gap.

The V call is TRBV10-3, the J call TRBJ2-7, with TRBD1 identical over 7 bases. The CDR3 is 13 amino acids. Germline CDR1 is ENHRY and CDR2 is SYGVKD. V dropped 6 bases and J dropped 7; count of bases not matched to a gene: 9. CDR3 amino acids: CAISVTGSGEQYF. The CDR3 region has the DNA TGTGCCATCAGCGTGACAGGGTCGGGGGAGCAGTACTTC.

This clone was observed a handful of times. The V call is TRBV29-1, the J call TRBJ1-5; 7 nucleotides match TRBD1. The V and J ends lost 0 bases and 5 bases, in that order; junction bases with no gene match: 10. CDR3 size: 16 residues. CDR1 and CDR2 (germline): SQVTM, ANQGSEA. The CDR3 region has the DNA TGCAGCGTTGAAGAAATGAGGGGGCGCGGGGATCAGCCCCAGCATTTT. As protein: CSVEEMRGRGDQPQHF.

The rearrangement links TRBV21-1 to TRBJ2-2; the DNA was not used to check the table's D call, TRBD2. TRBV21-1 is a pseudogene. The length of the CDR3 is 15 residues. As DNA, the CDR3 is TGTGCCAGCAGCTACGGGGGGACCAACACCGGGGAGCTGTTTTTT. Translation: CASSYGGTNTGELFF.

V gene TRBV5-1 combines with J gene TRBJ2-5, with 8 bases that match TRBD2. Judging by the DNA end, TRBJ2-7 fits better; the J call may be wrong. Germline V gives CDR1 SGHRS, CDR2 YFSETQ. This CDR3 has 16 amino acids. In DNA, the CDR3 is TGCGCCAGCAGCTTGATCCCGGGACTAGACGCCTACGAGCAGTACTTC. This gives the protein CASSLIPGLDAYEQYF.

J is TRBJ2-1 and V is TRBV14, with D possibly matching TRBD2 (5 bases). Trimming stripped 1 base from V and 1 base from J, with 11 bases between. The V gene's germline CDR1 is SGHDN and CDR2 FVKESK. CDR3 length equals 16 residues. CDR3 sequence (DNA): TGTGCCAGCAGCCAAGCTGGAGCGGTTTCCTACAATGAGCAGTTCTTC. It specifies CASSQAGAVSYNEQFF.

This chain links TRBV2 with TRBJ2-2; D unclear. The germline V gene has CDR1 SNHLY and CDR2 FYNNEI. This CDR3 has 13 residues. Trimming shortened V by 4 bases and J by 2 bases, and 5 bases separated the two germline ends. Here the CDR3 DNA reads TGTGCCAGCAGTGTCACTAACACCGGGGAGCTGTTTTTT. Amino acids: CASSVTNTGELFF.

The chain is built from TRBV28 and TRBJ1-2; D may be TRBD1 (5 bases). Germline loops: CDR1 MDHEN, CDR2 SYDVKM. The V and J ends lost 4 bases and 8 bases respectively, with 17 bases between them. This CDR3 has 14 residues. This CDR3 reads CASSYGPGGGGYTF. Written as DNA, the CDR3 is TGTGCCAGCAGTTATGGCCCCGGGGGAGGGGGCTACACCTTC.

This clone is a singleton in its sample. V and J are TRBV5-1 and TRBJ2-2; TRBD2 matches 8 bases. CDR1 is SGHRS and CDR2 is YFSETQ in the germline V gene. Trimming cost V 2 bases and J 5 bases; bases outside gene matches: 5. The CDR3 is made up of 15 amino acids. The CDR3 protein is CASSLVSGKTGELFF. The CDR3 nucleotides are TGCGCCAGCAGCTTAGTTAGCGGGAAGACCGGGGAGCTGTTTTTT.

The chain links TRBV30 to TRBJ1-1; D remains ambiguous. The CDR3 contains 11 residues. V was clipped by 3 bases and J by 5 bases, with 7 bases between them. Germline V gene lookup returns CDR1 GTSNPN and CDR2 SVGIG (reference sequence). The DNA of the CDR3 is TGTGCCTGGAGCTCGGGTACTGAAGCTTTCTTT. Its translation: CAWSSGTEAFF. The entire variable domain, with the rest obtained from reference TRBV30 and TRBJ1-1, is as follows: SQTIHQWPATLVQPVGSPLSLECTVEGTSNPNLYWYRQAAGRGLQLLFYSVGIGQISSEVPQNLSASRPQDRQFILSSKKLLLSDSGFYLCAWSSGTEAFFGQGTRLTVV.

This chain uses TRBV9 with TRBJ2-1; the D is unclear. This CDR3 has 15 amino acids. Deletions cut 0 bases from V and 12 bases from J, with 19 bases between. CDR1 is SGDLS, CDR2 YYNGEE, per germline. CDR3 in DNA: TGTGCCAGCAGCGTAGGCGGAGTAGCCCATGATATGCAGTTCTTC. This sequence encodes CASSVGGVAHDMQFF.

The chain is built from TRBV6-5 and TRBJ1-2; possible D gene TRBD1, 6 bases. This CDR3 is built from 13 residues. The V end was cut by 4 bases, the J end by 7 bases, with 13 bases between. The germline gives CDR1 MNHEY, CDR2 SVGAGI. Here the CDR3 reads CASSSITGTGYTF. The CDR3 DNA sequence: TGTGCCAGCAGTTCCATAACAGGGACTGGCTACACCTTC.

This clone appeared a single time. V is TRBV6-5 and J is TRBJ1-1; 8 bases are a match to TRBD1. This CDR3 has 15 residues. After removal of 0 bases from V and 7 bases from J, the junction contained 7 bases not matched to a gene. From germline, CDR1 is MNHEY and CDR2 SVGAGI. The CDR3 nucleotides read TGTGCCAGCAGTTACTCAGGGTGGACAGGGCTTGAAGCTTTCTTT. It translates to CASSYSGWTGLEAFF.

J is TRBJ2-5 and V is TRBV28; 11 nucleotides agree with TRBD2. J was trimmed by 5 bases and V by 4 bases; bases with no gene match: 12. The CDR3 totals 17 residues. Germline V gene data show CDR1 as MDHEN and CDR2 as SYDVKM. The CDR3 loop reads CASSSNLAGGWGETQYF. The CDR3 DNA follows: TGTGCCAGCAGTTCGAACTTAGCGGGAGGGTGGGGGGAGACCCAGTACTTC.

V and J are TRBV27 and TRBJ1-1; D remains ambiguous. Germline V CDR1 and CDR2: MNHEY, SMNVEV (reference sequence). V was shortened by 0 bases and J by 1 base, with 6 bases between the two germline ends. CDR3 size: 14 residues. DNA of the CDR3: TGTGCCAGCAGTTTATCTCGAGGGAACACTGAAGCTTTCTTT. Translated, it gives CASSLSRGNTEAFF.

The V call is TRBV6-5, the J call TRBJ2-1; 12 nucleotides match TRBD2. CDR1 and CDR2 (germline): MNHEY, SVGAGI. Trimming at V came to 0 bases and at J to 8 bases, leaving 5 bases not matched to a gene. There are 16 residues in the CDR3. As DNA, the CDR3 is TGTGCCAGCAGTTACTCCAGGACTAGCGGGGTCTATGAGCAGTTCTTC. Protein product: CASSYSRTSGVYEQFF.

The V and J genes are TRBV9 and TRBJ2-7; 7 nucleotides agree with TRBD2. J lost 2 bases, V lost 0 bases, and 5 bases had no gene match. Germline V CDR1 and CDR2: SGDLS, YYNGEE. CDR3 length: 15 residues. CDR3 DNA sequence: TGTGCCAGCAGCGTAGTAGGGGAGGGAACCTACGAGCAGTACTTC. This codes for CASSVVGEGTYEQYF.

The chain is built from TRBV28 and TRBJ2-7, with D hard to call. Germline V gene sequence: CDR1 MDHEN, CDR2 SYDVKM. The CDR3 is made up of 12 amino acids. V was pared by 4 bases and J by 0 bases, with 4 bases between. CDR3 nucleotides: TGTGCCAGCAGTTCCTACTCCTACGAGCAGTACTTC. Translated, it gives CASSSYSYEQYF.

The chain is built from TRBV5-6 and TRBJ2-7; a weak D match, TRBD2 (6 bases). The germline gives CDR1 SGHDT, CDR2 YYEEEE. The CDR3 loop spans 15 amino acids. Deletions cut 4 bases from V and 6 bases from J, with 20 bases between. The CDR3 here is CASSPQGRDSIEQYF. CDR3 nucleotides: TGTGCCAGCAGCCCTCAAGGCAGGGACTCTATCGAGCAGTACTTC.

The chain's CDR3 is CASRRQGGSYEQYF. The CDR3 DNA reads TGTGCCAGCAGACGACAGGGGGGGTCCTACGAGCAGTACTTC. J is TRBJ2-7 and V is TRBV6-5, with 9 bases lining up with TRBD1. J gave up 1 base and V 6 bases, and 4 bases lay outside the gene matches. This CDR3 spans 14 amino acids. CDR1 and CDR2 from the germline V gene are MNHEY and SVGAGI.

In DNA, the CDR3 is TGTGCCAGCTCCTCAGGGGGGCCGAAGGAGCAGTACTTC. This codes for CASSSGGPKEQYF. This chain links TRBV27 with TRBJ2-5, with D possibly matching TRBD1 (7 bases). The CDR3 extends over 13 amino acids. Germline assignment: CDR1 MNHEY and CDR2 SMNVEV (reference sequence). V was cut by 8 bases and J by 11 bases, with 21 bases left in between.

The chain recombines TRBV25-1 with TRBJ1-5; weak D call: TRBD1 (5 bases). Germline CDR1 MGHDK, CDR2 SYGVNS. There are 13 residues in the CDR3. Between the trimmed V and J ends, which lost 5 bases and 5 bases, there was a span of 10 bases. CDR3 nucleotide sequence: TGTGCCAGCAGTCCCGGAGGGGATCAGCCCCAGCATTTT. Its translation is CASSPGGDQPQHF.

The chain couples TRBV11-2 to TRBJ2-7, with 14 bases lining up with TRBD2. The length of the CDR3 is 15 residues. Trimming cost V 6 bases and J 4 bases; bases outside gene matches: 5. Germline-derived CDR1 and CDR2 are SGHAT and FQNNGV. The CDR3: CASRRLAGGPYEQYF. DNA of the CDR3: TGTGCCAGCAGGAGACTAGCGGGAGGGCCTTACGAGCAGTACTTC. The whole variable domain, filled in from reference TRBV11-2 and TRBJ2-7, reads EAGVAQSPRYKIIEKRQSVAFWCNPISGHATLYWYQQILGQGPKLLIQFQNNGVVDDSQLPKDRFSAERLKGVDSTLKIQPAKLEDSAVYLCASRRLAGGPYEQYFGPGTRLTVT.

The CDR3 is CSVKDIHEQFF. The CDR3 DNA sequence: TGCAGCGTTAAGGACATCCATGAGCAGTTCTTC. The chain joins TRBV29-1 to TRBJ2-1, with D possibly being TRBD1 (5 bases). The V end was cut by 5 bases, the J end by 8 bases, with 10 bases between. The CDR3 extends over 11 amino acids. Germline CDR1 SQVTM, CDR2 ANQGSEA.

A few counts support this clone. The chain combines TRBV5-1 with TRBJ1-1, with D uncertain. The CDR3 loop spans 15 amino acids. The V end lost 0 bases, the J end lost 0 bases, and 9 bases lay between the germline ends. Germline CDR1 SGHRS, CDR2 YFSETQ. CDR3 sequence reads: CASSLDSAMNTEAFF. For the CDR3, the DNA is TGCGCCAGCAGCTTGGATTCAGCGATGAACACTGAAGCTTTCTTT.